This T cell receptor beta chain was documented in a study of blood T cell repertoires in COVID-19. At the level of the study: Acute and convalescent COVID-19 specimens originated in the United States, Italy and Spain. The cDNA or gDNA used as material had been derived from T cells, B-cell-depleted T cells, or PBMCs.

How the authors handled the data: Nucleated cell counts were estimated from reference gene primer amplification. Assay used: immunoSEQ multiplex PCR; TCRdb lists only in-frame clones, some missing. V and J calls and clone size are as listed in that table; D and trimming were resolved from the DNA. In the table there are more than 65,000 clones, about four fifths of which are singletons. Germline lookup yields CDR1 LGHDT and CDR2 YNNKEL (reference sequence). The V segment lost 4 bases and the J segment 6 bases; nucleotides outside the gene matches: 5. CDR3 size: 13 residues. This chain joins TRBV3-1 (or the pseudogene TRBV3-2) and TRBJ1-1, with 7 positions matching TRBD1. The sample comprised peripheral blood. This TCR came from a human donor in a cohort sampled during active COVID-19. In nucleotides, the CDR3 is TGTGCCAGCAGCCTCAGGGGGTCTGCTGAAGCTTTCTTT. Translating it yields CASSLRGSAEAFF.